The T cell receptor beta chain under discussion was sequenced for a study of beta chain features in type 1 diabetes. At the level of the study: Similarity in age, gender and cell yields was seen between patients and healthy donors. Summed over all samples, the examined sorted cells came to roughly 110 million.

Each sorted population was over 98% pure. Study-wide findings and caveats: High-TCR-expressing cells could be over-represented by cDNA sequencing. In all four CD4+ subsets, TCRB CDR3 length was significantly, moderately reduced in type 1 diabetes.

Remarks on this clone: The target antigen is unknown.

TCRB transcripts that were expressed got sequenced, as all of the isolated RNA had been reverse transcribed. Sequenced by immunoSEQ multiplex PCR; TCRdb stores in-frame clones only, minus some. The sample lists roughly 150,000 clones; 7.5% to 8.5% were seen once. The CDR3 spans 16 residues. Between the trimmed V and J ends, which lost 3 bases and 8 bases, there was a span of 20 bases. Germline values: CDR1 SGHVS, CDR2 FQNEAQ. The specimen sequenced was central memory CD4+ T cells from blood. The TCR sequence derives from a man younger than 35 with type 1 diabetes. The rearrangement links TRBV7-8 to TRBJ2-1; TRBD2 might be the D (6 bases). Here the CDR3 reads CASSFLTGTLGHEQFF. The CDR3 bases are TGTGCCAGCAGCTTTCTCACCGGGACTCTCGGCCATGAGCAGTTCTTC. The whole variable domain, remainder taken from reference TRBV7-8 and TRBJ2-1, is GAGVSQSPRYKVAKRGQDVALRCDPISGHVSLFWYQQALGQGPEFLTYFQNEAQLDKSGLPSDRFFAERPEGSVSTLKIQRTQQEDSAVYLCASSFLTGTLGHEQFFGPGTRLTVL.